This T cell receptor beta chain is from a study of beta chain features in type 1 diabetes. Regarding this clone: As yet, its antigen is unknown.

As every portion of the isolated RNA was reverse transcribed, the sequencing read expressed TCRB transcripts. The method was immunoSEQ multiplex PCR; TCRdb's version includes in-frame clones alone and lacks a portion of them. Of under 250,000 clones listed, 13% to 15% are singletons. Sorting based on CD45RO/CCR7/CD25/CD127/CD95/CD27 separated CD4+ naive, central memory, regulatory and stem cell-like memory cells. General study results and limits: TCRB rearrangement may or may not be influenced by HLA type; here this remained unresolved.

The CDR3 has 11 residues. Looked up from germline, CDR1 is SNHLY and CDR2 is FYNNEI. V was trimmed by 4 bases and J by 9 bases, leaving 10 bases between them. This sequence was found in a woman in her 40s in good health. Sequencing was carried out using naive CD4+ T cells from blood. The V gene is TRBV2, the J gene TRBJ2-7; D is unresolved. CDR3 in DNA: TGTGCCAGCAGTGTCGTTCTCCCGCAGTACTTC. It yields the protein CASSVVLPQYF.